One and the same sample provided the 28 T cell receptor beta chains below, sequenced in a study of vaccination effects on CD4 cells after COVID-19. These TCRs are of unknown antigen specificity. Profiled with immunoSEQ multiplex PCR; TCRdb holds only in-frame clones, not every one. Among 40,000 to 55,000 clones listed, approximately 81% were seen once. Culture lasted about 11 days before CD4+ T cell isolation. The material sequenced was CD4+ T cells from PBMCs cultured without peptide, taken before COVID-19 vaccination. The source is a human donor who had a prior SARS-CoV-2 infection.

The V gene is TRBV7-9, the J gene TRBJ2-1; a weak D match, TRBD2 (6 bases). CDR1 SEHNR and CDR2 FQNEAQ come from the germline V gene (reference sequence). The CDR3 has 13 amino acids. With 1 base removed from V and 15 bases from J, the gap between germline ends came to 16 bases. The CDR3 sequence is CASSLGGDRWRFF. For the CDR3, the DNA is TGTGCCAGCAGCTTAGGGGGGGACCGATGGCGGTTCTTC.

This chain joins TRBV5-4 and TRBJ1-1; 12 nucleotides align to TRBD1. The CDR3 length is 17 residues. J gave up 5 bases and V 4 bases, and 12 bases lay outside the gene matches. Germline assignment: CDR1 SGHNT and CDR2 YYREEE (reference sequence). The CDR3 reads CASSRAGQGAVRTEAFF. In DNA, the CDR3 is TGTGCCAGCAGCCGGGCGGGACAGGGGGCAGTAAGGACTGAAGCTTTCTTT.

The rearrangement uses TRBV6-5 and TRBJ1-2, with a tentative D call TRBD1 (6 bases). Deletions cut 7 bases from V and 0 bases from J, with 15 bases between. The CDR3 runs to 15 residues. In germline, CDR1 is MNHEY, CDR2 SVGAGI. CDR3 coding DNA: TGTGCCAGCACAGCCGGGACACCCACTAACTATGGCTACACCTTC. It is translated as CASTAGTPTNYGYTF.

This clone appeared once. The rearrangement joins TRBV11-1 to TRBJ1-1; 7 bases are a match to TRBD1. Germline values: CDR1 SGHAT, CDR2 FQDESV (reference sequence). V dropped 5 bases and J dropped 3; count of bases not matched to a gene: 6. CDR3 length: 14 amino acids. CDR3 sequence reads: CASSKDRDYTEAFF. DNA for the CDR3: TGTGCCAGCAGCAAAGACAGGGACTACACTGAAGCTTTCTTT.

The chain carries TRBV6-1 and TRBJ2-3; D gene uncertain. CDR1 is MNHNS, CDR2 SASEGT, per germline. Deletions cut 3 bases from V and 7 bases from J, with 8 bases between. The CDR3 length is 12 residues. The CDR3: CASSEGVNTQYF. For the CDR3, the DNA is TGTGCCAGCAGTGAGGGTGTGAATACGCAGTATTTT.

The chain joins TRBV18 to TRBJ2-7, with 8 bases lining up with TRBD2. After removal of 3 bases from V and 2 bases from J, the junction contained 6 bases not matched to a gene. This CDR3 is 15 amino acids long. Germline assignment: CDR1 KGHSH and CDR2 LQKENI. CDR3 bases: TGTGCCAGCTCACCTGTGGCGGGGGGAACCTACGAGCAGTACTTC. It specifies CASSPVAGGTYEQYF.

CDR3 residues: CASNRYLGYEQYF. CDR3 sequence (DNA): TGTGCCAGCAACAGGTACCTAGGGTACGAGCAGTACTTC. The chain couples TRBV2 to TRBJ2-7; D is perhaps TRBD1 (5 bases). V was trimmed by 7 bases and J by 4 bases, leaving 14 bases between them. This CDR3 comprises 13 residues. Germline CDR1 SNHLY, CDR2 FYNNEI.

This chain uses TRBV7-3 with TRBJ2-5, with D uncertain. The CDR3 contains 13 residues. Germline V gene data show CDR1 as SGHTA and CDR2 as FQGTGA. Trimming cost V 2 bases and J 0 bases, with 4 bases left between them. This chain's CDR3 is CASSLSNQETQYF. The CDR3 DNA is TGTGCCAGCAGCTTATCAAACCAAGAGACCCAGTACTTC.

This chain joins TRBV5-6 and TRBJ2-5; 7 bases are shared with TRBD2. The germline V gene encodes CDR1 SGHDT and CDR2 YYEEEE. This CDR3 has 15 residues. The V segment lost 4 bases and the J segment 1 base; nucleotides outside the gene matches: 7. CDR3 DNA sequence: TGTGCCAGCAGCGTGGCGTGGGGGGGCCAAGAGACCCAGTACTTC. This sequence encodes CASSVAWGGQETQYF.

The chain couples TRBV5-5 to TRBJ2-1; TRBD1 matches 10 bases. The length of the CDR3 is 14 residues. Germline CDR1 and CDR2: SGHKS and YYEKEE (reference sequence). J gave up 10 bases and V 2 bases, and 6 bases lay outside the gene matches. The CDR3 is CASSFGTGVGEQFF. As DNA, the CDR3 is TGTGCCAGCAGCTTCGGGACAGGGGTAGGGGAGCAGTTCTTC. Full variable domain (rest looked up from reference TRBV5-5 and TRBJ2-1): DAGVTQSPTHLIKTRGQQVTLRCSPISGHKSVSWYQQVLGQGPQFIFQYYEKEERGRGNFPDRFSARQFPNYSSELNVNALLLGDSALYLCASSFGTGVGEQFFGPGTRLTVL.

The chain combines TRBV5-6 with TRBJ2-3, with TRBD2 matching 7 bases. V lost 4 bases and J lost 5; bases outside the gene matches: 7. Germline V gene lookup returns CDR1 SGHDT and CDR2 YYEEEE. There are 14 residues in the CDR3. DNA of the CDR3: TGTGCCAGCAGCACAAGCGGGATTGGAGATACGCAGTATTTT. Amino acids: CASSTSGIGDTQYF.

The chain uses TRBV6-5 and TRBJ2-1; no definite D call. CDR3 length equals 15 residues. V lost 6 bases, J lost 3 bases, and 15 bases lay in between. Germline V gene sequence: CDR1 MNHEY, CDR2 SVGAGI. CDR3 protein: CASSPTPDGYNEQFF. DNA of the CDR3: TGTGCCAGCAGCCCAACACCGGACGGCTACAATGAGCAGTTCTTC.

The J gene is TRBJ2-5, the V gene TRBV30; D gene uncertain. Germline values: CDR1 GTSNPN, CDR2 SVGIG (reference sequence). The CDR3 has 14 amino acids. V was shortened by 4 bases and J by 2 bases, with 14 bases between the two germline ends. CDR3 nucleotide sequence: TGTGCCTGGAACCCCCGGCTAGTTCAAGAGACCCAGTACTTC. This sequence encodes CAWNPRLVQETQYF.

The chain is built from TRBV6-1 and TRBJ2-5; D not certain. This CDR3 contains 12 residues. Germline loops: CDR1 MNHNS, CDR2 SASEGT. The ends were cut back, 0 bases at V and 5 bases at J, with 4 bases in the middle. The CDR3 reads CASSEAGETQYF. CDR3 DNA: TGTGCCAGCAGTGAAGCAGGGGAGACCCAGTACTTC.

The V and J genes are TRBV7-3 and TRBJ2-5; 12 nucleotides align to TRBD2. CDR1 is SGHTA and CDR2 is FQGTGA in the germline V gene. The CDR3 covers 15 residues. Trimming removed 5 bases from V and 5 bases from J; junction bases left unmatched: 6. CDR3 sequence (DNA): TGTGCCAGCAGCGTAGGACTAGCGGGGTGGGAGACCCAGTACTTC. This translates into CASSVGLAGWETQYF.

The chain is built from TRBV2 and TRBJ1-2; 7 bases are a match to TRBD1. The CDR3 runs 15 residues. V lost 6 bases and J lost 4; bases outside the gene matches: 11. CDR1 and CDR2 (germline): SNHLY, FYNNEI. The CDR3 nucleotides read TGTGCCAGCAGGTTTACAGGGGAAGGTGGCTATGGCTACACCTTC. Translating gives CASRFTGEGGYGYTF.

This chain uses TRBV5-1 with TRBJ1-2; TRBD1 agrees at 9 bases. The trim removed 4 bases at V and 6 bases at J, leaving 13 bases unmatched. This CDR3 contains 16 residues. Per the germline V gene, CDR1 is SGHRS and CDR2 is YFSETQ. The CDR3 reads CASSRGAGQGADGYTF. The CDR3 region has the DNA TGCGCCAGCAGCAGAGGCGCGGGACAGGGTGCCGATGGCTACACCTTC.

This chain links TRBV7-2 with TRBJ2-7, with TRBD2 identical over 11 bases. Germline lookup yields CDR1 SGHTA and CDR2 FQGNSA. Germline trimming cut 4 bases from V and 6 bases from J; bases unmatched to any gene: 8. The CDR3 totals 15 residues. The CDR3 is CASSWLAGGQGEQYF. The CDR3 nucleotides read TGTGCCAGCAGCTGGCTAGCGGGAGGCCAGGGCGAGCAGTACTTC.

The chain employs TRBV27 and TRBJ1-1; 10 positions agree with TRBD1. The CDR3 spans 16 residues. CDR1 and CDR2 (germline): MNHEY, SMNVEV (reference sequence). Trimming at V came to 8 bases and at J to 1 base, leaving 10 bases not matched to a gene. As DNA, the CDR3 is TGTGCCAGCGGCAGACAGGGGGCGAGGAGGAACACTGAAGCTTTCTTT. This translates into CASGRQGARRNTEAFF.

The chain joins TRBV5-4 to TRBJ2-1; 9 bases fit TRBD2. Germline lookup yields CDR1 SGHNT and CDR2 YYREEE (reference sequence). CDR3 length equals 15 residues. V lost 1 base to trimming and J lost 8 bases; unmatched junction nucleotides: 7. CDR3 residues: CASSLRLAGYDEQFF. The CDR3 bases are TGTGCCAGCAGCTTGAGGCTAGCGGGGTACGATGAGCAGTTCTTC.

The table lists this clone with a count of one. V usage is TRBV7-2 and J usage is TRBJ2-5; unclear D gene. The CDR3 extends over 14 amino acids. CDR1 SGHTA and CDR2 FQGNSA come from the germline V gene. Trimming cost V 3 bases and J 5 bases, with 13 bases left between them. The CDR3 here is CASSFQSFGETQYF. In DNA form, the CDR3 reads TGTGCCAGCAGCTTCCAGAGTTTTGGGGAGACCCAGTACTTC.

The chain links TRBV5-1 to TRBJ1-3, with D possibly TRBD1 on 6 matching bases. CDR3 length: 14 amino acids. Trimming cost V 5 bases and J 3 bases, with 12 bases left between them. CDR1 is SGHRS and CDR2 is YFSETQ in the germline V gene. In DNA form, the CDR3 reads TGCGCCAGCAGTATACAGGGTCTTGGAAACACCATATATTTT. Translating it yields CASSIQGLGNTIYF.

In its sample, this clone was seen once. The CDR3: CASSGVAGDEKLFF. The DNA of the CDR3 is TGCGCCAGCAGCGGGGTGGCAGGGGATGAAAAACTGTTTTTT. V is TRBV5-1 and J is TRBJ1-4; TRBD1 is a possible D gene (6 bases). The CDR3 is 14 residues long. V was trimmed by 4 bases and J by 6 bases, leaving 13 bases between them. CDR1 and CDR2 from the germline V gene are SGHRS and YFSETQ.

The chain is built from TRBV6-5 and TRBJ2-4, with D maybe TRBD2 (5 bases). This CDR3 region has 13 residues. Germline CDR1 MNHEY, CDR2 SVGAGI. The V end was cut by 6 bases, the J end by 6 bases, with 12 bases between. The DNA for the CDR3 is TGTGCCAGCAGCGCGCCGGGATCAAACATTCAGTACTTC. Translated, it gives CASSAPGSNIQYF.

This clone was observed a handful of times. The rearrangement joins TRBV5-4 to TRBJ2-2, with unresolved D. V shed 0 bases and J shed 8 bases, with 8 bases lying between them. This CDR3 spans 13 amino acids. Germline CDR1 SGHNT, CDR2 YYREEE (reference sequence). This CDR3 reads CASSLGGKGELFF. The CDR3 nucleotides are TGTGCCAGCAGCTTGGGGGGAAAAGGGGAGCTGTTTTTT.

This sequence joins TRBV6-2 or TRBV6-3 and TRBJ1-5, with D tentatively TRBD1 (5 bases). V lost 0 bases, J lost 4 bases, and 16 bases lay in between. The germline V gene has CDR1 MNHEY and CDR2 SVGEGT. This CDR3 is 17 amino acids long. The CDR3 DNA reads TGTGCCAGCAGTTACTCCATTTCTCAGGGTAAAAATCAGCCCCAGCATTTT. This sequence encodes CASSYSISQGKNQPQHF.

This clone showed up just once. The rearrangement uses TRBV5-1 and TRBJ2-5, with TRBD2 identical over 16 bases. Per the germline V gene, CDR1 is SGHRS and CDR2 is YFSETQ. V lost 0 bases to trimming and J lost 3 bases; unmatched junction nucleotides: 2. This CDR3 has 17 residues. The CDR3 DNA follows: TGCGCCAGCAGCTTGGAGGGACTAGCGGGAGGGGAAGAGACCCAGTACTTC. Its translation is CASSLEGLAGGEETQYF.

Of note for this clone: Other DNA variants within this sample encode the same CDR3. The chain couples TRBV5-1 to TRBJ1-2, with 8 bases lining up with TRBD1. CDR1 SGHRS and CDR2 YFSETQ come from the germline V gene. V was clipped by 3 bases and J by 4 bases; unmatched bases: 5. The CDR3 extends over 14 amino acids. CDR3: CASSSGQGGYGYTF. CDR3 bases: TGCGCCAGCAGCTCCGGACAGGGCGGCTATGGCTACACCTTC.